This entry is about one T cell receptor (beta chain). This sample was taken from a study of beta chain features in type 1 diabetes. Every isolated RNA sample was fully reverse transcribed, so sequencing captured expressed TCRB transcripts. This table comes from immunoSEQ multiplex PCR, and its TCRdb copy is limited to in-frame clones, with some not included. Among 310,000 or so clones listed, about 10% were seen once. Sample: naive CD4+ T cells from blood. This TCR was sampled from a woman aged 25-40 years in good health.

The CDR3 loop is CASSVAGGTDTQYF. In DNA, the CDR3 is TGCGCCAGCAGCGTAGCGGGAGGCACAGATACGCAGTATTTT. V usage is TRBV5-1 and J usage is TRBJ2-3; 9 nucleotides match TRBD2. The CDR3 loop spans 14 amino acids. V trimming: 4 bases; J trimming: 1 base; junction bases outside the gene matches: 1. Germline V gene lookup returns CDR1 SGHRS and CDR2 YFSETQ.